A selection of T cell receptor beta chains follows, all from one sample in a study of technical replicates of blood from a handful of donors. The assay was immunoSEQ multiplex PCR, and TCRdb's table has in-frame clones only and misses some. The sample lists fewer than 100,000 clones, less than 95% occurring once. The sample comprised T cells isolated from PBMCs. These receptors all come from a human donor in good health. Each CDR3 is given without its conserved first and last residue. The D gene is left open where the match is weak.

j_call v_call d_call cdr3_aa
TRBJ1-1 TRBV19 TRBD1 ASSGQQGAKTEAF
TRBJ1-1 TRBV2 NA ASSVLREVTEAF
TRBJ2-1 TRBV4-1 TRBD2 ASSQVVAGGPVNEQF
TRBJ2-1 TRBV2 TRBD2 ASREPGTTQQREQF
TRBJ2-5 TRBV7-2 NA ASTLTGGETQY
TRBJ1-3 TRBV10-3 NA AISSGTPRSGNTIY
TRBJ1-5 TRBV30 TRBD1 AWGQANQPQH
TRBJ2-1 TRBV6-5 TRBD2 ASSYSLAGEYNEQF
TRBJ1-1 TRBV19 NA ASSLQGLTTEAF
TRBJ2-1 TRBV9 NA ASSTYRDINNEQF
TRBJ1-4 TRBV19 NA ASSFTGTLGKLF
TRBJ2-1 TRBV7-9 TRBD2 ASSDTHGTNNEQF
TRBJ2-2 TRBV18 TRBD1 ASSLWTGSTGELF
TRBJ2-5 TRBV5-4 TRBD1 ASSLDRGRQETQY
TRBJ1-5 TRBV2 NA ASNGGGNQPQH
TRBJ1-5 TRBV6-1 NA AHAPGDSNQPQH
TRBJ1-5 TRBV10-3 TRBD1 ASRQGSGSQPQH
TRBJ1-2 TRBV7-2 NA ASSQTGYGYT
TRBJ2-7 TRBV19 TRBD2 ASSPMTSGRAEQY
TRBJ2-5 TRBV27 TRBD1 ASSFGTGGHQETQY
TRBJ1-1 TRBV19 NA ASILRAEAF
TRBJ2-7 TRBV6-1 TRBD2 AIYGTSSYEQY
TRBJ2-7 TRBV5-4 NA ASSLGREEY
TRBJ2-7 TRBV27 NA ASSFTGQRYYEQY
TRBJ2-5 TRBV9 NA ASSPRVAAQETQY
TRBJ2-3 TRBV15 TRBD1 ATSAKRTGSSTDTQY
TRBJ2-3 TRBV10-3 NA AIRDLASGDSSTDTQY
TRBJ2-3 TRBV5-1 TRBD2 ASSSGLAASTDTQY
TRBJ2-7 TRBV11-2 NA ASSLVASGSYEQY
TRBJ2-6 TRBV7-3 NA ASSLTFGQTRTSGANVLT
TRBJ2-1 TRBV28 TRBD2 ASSLGGRSNEQF
TRBJ1-5 TRBV30 TRBD1 AWRTGGNQPQH
TRBJ2-5 TRBV7-3 TRBD2 ASSLQGTSGIQGTQY
TRBJ2-1 TRBV5-4 TRBD2 ASSPPEREIPEQF
TRBJ1-4 TRBV15 TRBD1 ATSIRTGANEKLF
TRBJ2-7 TRBV10-1 NA ASSDTGGVYEQY
TRBJ2-1 TRBV28 NA ASRYWNEQF
TRBJ2-3 TRBV28 TRBD2 ASRAVQREVSDTQY